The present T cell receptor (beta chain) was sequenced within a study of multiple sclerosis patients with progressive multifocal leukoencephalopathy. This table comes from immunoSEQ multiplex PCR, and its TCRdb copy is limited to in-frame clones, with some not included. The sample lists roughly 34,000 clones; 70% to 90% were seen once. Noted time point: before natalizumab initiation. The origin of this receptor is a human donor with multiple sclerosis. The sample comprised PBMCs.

In DNA, the CDR3 is TGTGCCAGCTCACCGGGACAGGGTCCGAACTATGGCTACACCTTC. This codes for CASSPGQGPNYGYTF. The chain combines TRBV18 with TRBJ1-2; 9 bases map to TRBD1. This CDR3 contains 15 residues. With V trimmed by 3 bases and J by 2 bases, 4 bases remained unmatched. From germline, CDR1 is KGHSH and CDR2 LQKENI.